Each of the 10 T cell receptor beta chains below was sequenced from the same sample in a study of blood T cell repertoires in COVID-19. Repertoires were generated with immunoSEQ multiplex PCR, while TCRdb's copy carries only in-frame clones and drops some. The table lists more than 150,000 clones, approximately 80% of them singletons. Sequencing input: PBMCs or T cells enriched from blood (not recorded which). The receptors here all came from a man between 45 and 60 years old who had recovered from COVID-19.

The rearrangement joins TRBV21-1 to TRBJ1-5; the table's TRBD1 call for D was not verified on the DNA. TRBV21-1 is shown as a pseudogene. The CDR3 extends over 14 amino acids. CDR3 amino acids: CASGRGSGNQPQHF. DNA of the CDR3: TGTGCCAGCGGAAGGGGCTCGGGCAATCAGCCCCAGCATTTT.

The rearrangement links TRBV7-2 to TRBJ2-3, with D possibly being TRBD2 (6 bases). Trimming cost V 4 bases and J 2 bases, with 22 bases left between them. In germline, CDR1 is SGHTA, CDR2 FQGNSA. This CDR3 has 18 amino acids. The CDR3, as DNA: TGTGCCAGCAGCTCCCGCCCCTCTCGCGGGACCTACACAGATACGCAGTATTTT. Residues: CASSSRPSRGTYTDTQYF.

V is TRBV5-1 and J is TRBJ1-1, with 8 bases matching TRBD1. The CDR3 is made up of 16 amino acids. The germline V gene encodes CDR1 SGHRS and CDR2 YFSETQ. V dropped 1 base and J dropped 6; count of bases not matched to a gene: 11. CDR3 in amino acids: CASSLNGQGWESEAFF. CDR3 in DNA: TGCGCCAGCAGCTTGAATGGACAGGGTTGGGAGTCTGAAGCTTTCTTT.

The chain recombines TRBV19 with TRBJ1-2, with 7 bases aligning to TRBD1. V was clipped by 2 bases and J by 0 bases; unmatched bases: 9. The germline V gene has CDR1 LNHDA and CDR2 SQIVND (reference sequence). CDR3 length: 17 amino acids. This CDR3 is CASSIIGGTAANYGYTF. CDR3 nucleotide sequence: TGTGCCAGTAGTATAATTGGCGGGACAGCAGCTAACTATGGCTACACCTTC.

CDR3 residues: CASSLATANTEAFF. The CDR3 bases are TGCGCCAGCAGCCTAGCGACGGCGAACACTGAAGCTTTCTTT. The chain links TRBV5-1 to TRBJ1-1; D is unclear. Per the germline V gene, CDR1 is SGHRS and CDR2 is YFSETQ. The length of the CDR3 is 14 residues. Trimming took 4 bases from V and 1 from J, leaving 11 bases between them.

This clone appeared a single time. The genes are TRBV30 and TRBJ1-5; TRBD1 is a possible D gene (6 bases). Per the germline V gene, CDR1 is GTSNPN and CDR2 is SVGIG (reference sequence). Between the trimmed V and J ends, which lost 3 bases and 5 bases, there was a span of 11 bases. This CDR3 spans 13 amino acids. The CDR3 DNA reads TGTGCCTGGAGGGGGACACATGATCAGCCCCAGCATTTT. It codes for CAWRGTHDQPQHF.

V usage is TRBV5-5 and J usage is TRBJ2-5; 11 bases are a match to TRBD2. This CDR3 is built from 17 residues. With V trimmed by 1 base and J by 4 bases, 9 bases remained unmatched. CDR1 and CDR2 from the germline V gene are SGHKS and YYEKEE (reference sequence). Here the CDR3 DNA reads TGTGCCAGCAGCTTGAGGCTAGCGGGAGGAATTAGAGAGACCCAGTACTTC. It codes for CASSLRLAGGIRETQYF. Drawing the rest from reference TRBV5-5 and TRBJ2-5, the complete variable domain is DAGVTQSPTHLIKTRGQQVTLRCSPISGHKSVSWYQQVLGQGPQFIFQYYEKEERGRGNFPDRFSARQFPNYSSELNVNALLLGDSALYLCASSLRLAGGIRETQYFGPGTRLLVL.

The chain employs TRBV11-2 and TRBJ1-3, with a possible D match to TRBD1 (5 bases). Trimming cost V 2 bases and J 2 bases, with 16 bases left between them. CDR1 and CDR2 (germline): SGHAT, FQNNGV. CDR3 length: 17 amino acids. For the CDR3, the DNA is TGTGCCAGCAGCTTAAGGGGTCAAGGAACACCTGGAAACACCATATATTTT. Its translation is CASSLRGQGTPGNTIYF.

The CDR3 here is CASSLGQGIGTDTQYF. The CDR3, as DNA: TGTGCCAGCAGCTTAGGACAGGGGATTGGCACAGATACGCAGTATTTT. The chain carries TRBV5-4 and TRBJ2-3; 9 nucleotides align to TRBD1. Germline CDR1 reads SGHNT; CDR2 reads YYREEE (reference sequence). V shed 2 bases, J shed 1 base, and the junction held 5 bases outside the gene matches. This CDR3 has 16 amino acids.

V and J are TRBV2 and TRBJ2-1; 12 bases map to TRBD1. This CDR3 contains 18 residues. Trimming at V came to 6 bases and at J to 7 bases, leaving 16 bases not matched to a gene. Germline-derived CDR1 and CDR2 are SNHLY and FYNNEI. CDR3 region: CASSARNPSGQGANEQFF. CDR3 in DNA: TGTGCCAGCAGCGCGAGGAATCCATCGGGACAGGGGGCTAATGAGCAGTTCTTC.